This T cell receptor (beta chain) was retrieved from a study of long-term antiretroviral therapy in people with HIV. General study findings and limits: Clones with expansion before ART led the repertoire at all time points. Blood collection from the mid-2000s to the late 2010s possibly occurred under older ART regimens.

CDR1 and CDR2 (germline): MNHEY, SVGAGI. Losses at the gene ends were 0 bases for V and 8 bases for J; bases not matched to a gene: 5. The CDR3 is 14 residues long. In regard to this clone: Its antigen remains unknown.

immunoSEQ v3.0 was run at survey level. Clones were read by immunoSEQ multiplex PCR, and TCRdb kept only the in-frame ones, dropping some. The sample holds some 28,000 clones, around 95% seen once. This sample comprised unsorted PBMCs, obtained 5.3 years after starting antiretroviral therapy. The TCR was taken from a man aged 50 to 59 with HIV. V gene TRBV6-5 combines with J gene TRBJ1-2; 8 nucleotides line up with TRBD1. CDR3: CASSYSTDRDGYTF. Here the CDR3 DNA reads TGTGCCAGCAGTTACTCGACGGACAGGGACGGCTACACCTTC.